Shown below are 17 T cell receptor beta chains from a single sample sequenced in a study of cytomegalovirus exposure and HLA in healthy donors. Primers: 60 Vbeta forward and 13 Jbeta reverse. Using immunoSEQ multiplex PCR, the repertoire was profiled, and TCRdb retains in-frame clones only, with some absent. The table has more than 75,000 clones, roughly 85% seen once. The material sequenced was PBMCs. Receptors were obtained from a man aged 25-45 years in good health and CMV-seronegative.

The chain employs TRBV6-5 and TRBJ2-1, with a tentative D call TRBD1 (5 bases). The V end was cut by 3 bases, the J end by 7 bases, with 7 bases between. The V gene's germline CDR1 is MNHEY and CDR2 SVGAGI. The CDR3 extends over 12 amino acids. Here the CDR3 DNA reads TGTGCCAGCAGTTATCAGGGAAATGAGCAGTTCTTC. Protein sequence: CASSYQGNEQFF.

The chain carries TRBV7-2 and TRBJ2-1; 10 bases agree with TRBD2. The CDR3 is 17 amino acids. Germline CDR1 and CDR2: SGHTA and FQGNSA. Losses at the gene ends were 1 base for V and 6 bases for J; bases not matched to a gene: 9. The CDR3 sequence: CASSLGTSGPRRNEQFF. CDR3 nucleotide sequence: TGTGCCAGCAGCTTAGGGACTAGCGGCCCCAGACGCAATGAGCAGTTCTTC.

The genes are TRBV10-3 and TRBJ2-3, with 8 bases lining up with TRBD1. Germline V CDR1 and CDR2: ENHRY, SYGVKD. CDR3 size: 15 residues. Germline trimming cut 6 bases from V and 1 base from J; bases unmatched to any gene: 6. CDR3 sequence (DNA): TGTGCCATCAGAGGACAGGGAGTGGGCACAGATACGCAGTATTTT. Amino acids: CAIRGQGVGTDTQYF.

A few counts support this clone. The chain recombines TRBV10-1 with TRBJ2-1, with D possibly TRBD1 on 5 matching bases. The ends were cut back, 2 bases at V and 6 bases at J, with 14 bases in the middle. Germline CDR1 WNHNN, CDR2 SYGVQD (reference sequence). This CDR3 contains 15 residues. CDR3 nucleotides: TGCGCCAGCAGTGAGGTTGTGGGGCCGGGCAATGAGCAGTTCTTC. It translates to CASSEVVGPGNEQFF.

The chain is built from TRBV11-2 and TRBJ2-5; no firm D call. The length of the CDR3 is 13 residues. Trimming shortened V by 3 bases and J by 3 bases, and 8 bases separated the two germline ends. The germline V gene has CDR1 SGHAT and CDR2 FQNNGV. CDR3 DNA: TGTGCCAGCAGCTTCTACGCGGAAGAGACCCAGTACTTC. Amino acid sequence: CASSFYAEETQYF.

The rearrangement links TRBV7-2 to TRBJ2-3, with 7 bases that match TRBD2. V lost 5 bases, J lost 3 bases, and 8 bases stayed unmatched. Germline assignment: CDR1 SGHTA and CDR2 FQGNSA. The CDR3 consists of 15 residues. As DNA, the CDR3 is TGTGCCAGCAGCCCCGTCCTGGGGGGGACAGATACGCAGTATTTT. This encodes CASSPVLGGTDTQYF.

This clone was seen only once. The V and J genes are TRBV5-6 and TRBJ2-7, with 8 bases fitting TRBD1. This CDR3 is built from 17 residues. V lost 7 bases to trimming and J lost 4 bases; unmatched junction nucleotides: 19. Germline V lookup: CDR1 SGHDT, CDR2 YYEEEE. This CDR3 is CASRADRVSTLIYEQYF. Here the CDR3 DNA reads TGTGCCAGCCGCGCGGACAGGGTATCGACTTTAATATACGAGCAGTACTTC.

The CDR3 sequence: CASSPGLAGVETQYF. The CDR3 DNA is TGTGCCAGCAGTCCGGGACTAGCGGGAGTTGAGACCCAGTACTTC. The chain couples TRBV2 to TRBJ2-5; 14 bases fit TRBD2. CDR3 size: 15 residues. Germline V CDR1 and CDR2: SNHLY, FYNNEI. Germline trimming cut 5 bases from V and 5 bases from J; bases unmatched to any gene: 4.

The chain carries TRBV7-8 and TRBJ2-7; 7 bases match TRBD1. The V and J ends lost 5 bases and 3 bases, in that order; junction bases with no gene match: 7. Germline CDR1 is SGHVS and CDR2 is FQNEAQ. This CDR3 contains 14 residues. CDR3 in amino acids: CASSVRDSLYEQYF. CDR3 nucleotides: TGTGCCAGCAGCGTCCGGGACAGCCTCTACGAGCAGTACTTC. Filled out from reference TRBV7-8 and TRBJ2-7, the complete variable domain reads GAGVSQSPRYKVAKRGQDVALRCDPISGHVSLFWYQQALGQGPEFLTYFQNEAQLDKSGLPSDRFFAERPEGSVSTLKIQRTQQEDSAVYLCASSVRDSLYEQYFGPGTRLTVT.

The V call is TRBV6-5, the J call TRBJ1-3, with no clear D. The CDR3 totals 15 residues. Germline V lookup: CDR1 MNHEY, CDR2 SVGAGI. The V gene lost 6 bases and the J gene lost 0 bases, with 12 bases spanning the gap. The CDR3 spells CASRSGLTSGNTIYF. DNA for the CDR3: TGTGCCAGCAGAAGCGGACTGACCTCTGGAAACACCATATATTTT.

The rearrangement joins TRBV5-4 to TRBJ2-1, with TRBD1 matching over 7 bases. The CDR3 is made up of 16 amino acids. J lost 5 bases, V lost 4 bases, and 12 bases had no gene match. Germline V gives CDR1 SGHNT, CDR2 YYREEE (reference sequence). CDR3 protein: CASSPKQGQGDNEQFF. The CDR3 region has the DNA TGTGCCAGCAGCCCGAAACAGGGGCAGGGCGACAATGAGCAGTTCTTC. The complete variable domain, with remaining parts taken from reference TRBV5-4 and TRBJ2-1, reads ETGVTQSPTHLIKTRGQQVTLRCSSQSGHNTVSWYQQALGQGPQFIFQYYREEENGRGNFPPRFSGLQFPNYSSELNVNALELDDSALYLCASSPKQGQGDNEQFFGPGTRLTVL.

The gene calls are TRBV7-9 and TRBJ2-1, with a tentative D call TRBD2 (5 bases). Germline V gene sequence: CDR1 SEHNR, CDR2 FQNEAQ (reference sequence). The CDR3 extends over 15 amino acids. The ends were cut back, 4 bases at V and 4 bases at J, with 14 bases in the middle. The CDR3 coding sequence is TGTGCCAGCAGCTCTTATGTGGGAGTATACAATGAGCAGTTCTTC. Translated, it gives CASSSYVGVYNEQFF.

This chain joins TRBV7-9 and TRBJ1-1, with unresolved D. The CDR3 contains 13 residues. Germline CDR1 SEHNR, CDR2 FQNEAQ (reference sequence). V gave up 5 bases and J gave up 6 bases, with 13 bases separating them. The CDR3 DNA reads TGTGCCAGCAGCCTGTCAACAGTCGCTGAAGCTTTCTTT. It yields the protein CASSLSTVAEAFF.

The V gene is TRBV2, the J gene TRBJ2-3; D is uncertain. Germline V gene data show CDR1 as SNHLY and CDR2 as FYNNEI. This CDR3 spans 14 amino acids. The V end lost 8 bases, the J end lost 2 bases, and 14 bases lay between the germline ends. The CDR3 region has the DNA TGTGCCAGCCTTGAGCGTCTCTCCACAGATACGCAGTATTTT. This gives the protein CASLERLSTDTQYF.

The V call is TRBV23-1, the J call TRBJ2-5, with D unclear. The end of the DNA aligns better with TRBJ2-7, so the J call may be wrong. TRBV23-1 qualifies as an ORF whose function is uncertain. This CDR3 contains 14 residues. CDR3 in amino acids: CASSQPILSYEQYF. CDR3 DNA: TGCGCCAGCAGTCAACCGATACTCTCCTACGAGCAGTACTTC.

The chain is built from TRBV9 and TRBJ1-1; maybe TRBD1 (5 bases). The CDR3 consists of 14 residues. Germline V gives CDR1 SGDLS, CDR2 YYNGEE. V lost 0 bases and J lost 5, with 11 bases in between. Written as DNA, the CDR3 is TGTGCCAGCAGCGTAGGACCAGGGAGGACTGAAGCTTTCTTT. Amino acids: CASSVGPGRTEAFF.

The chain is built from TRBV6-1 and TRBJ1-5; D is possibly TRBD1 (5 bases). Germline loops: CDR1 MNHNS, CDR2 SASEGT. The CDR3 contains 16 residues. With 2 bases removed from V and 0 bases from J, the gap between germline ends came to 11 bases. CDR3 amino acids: CASSEQGHYSNQPQHF. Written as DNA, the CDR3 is TGTGCCAGCAGTGAACAGGGTCATTATAGCAATCAGCCCCAGCATTTT.